What follows are 19 T cell receptor beta chains derived from one specimen sequenced in a study of shared clonotypes between healthy human individuals. Clones were sequenced by immunoSEQ multiplex PCR, and TCRdb holds only the in-frame ones, with some missing. The table records some 1,100,000 clones, more than 75% of them present only once. The specimen sequenced was memory CD4+ T cells from PBMCs. The subset here: CD45RA-negative fraction. These receptors all come from a man between 18 and 29 years old in good health. Some clones in this sample may be carry-over from other donors' samples.

The chain uses TRBV7-9 and TRBJ1-2; D remains ambiguous. This CDR3 is 12 amino acids long. Germline assignment: CDR1 SEHNR and CDR2 FQNEAQ (reference sequence). Trimming took 5 bases from V and 6 from J, leaving 10 bases between them. In DNA form, the CDR3 reads TGTGCCAGCAGCCCCGAGTCGGATGGCTACACCTTC. Protein: CASSPESDGYTF.

This chain uses TRBV27 with TRBJ1-5, with 9 positions matching TRBD1. Trimming at V came to 5 bases and at J to 0 bases, leaving 5 bases not matched to a gene. The CDR3 length is 16 residues. CDR1 is MNHEY, CDR2 SMNVEV, per germline (reference sequence). Here the CDR3 reads CASSPDRGDSNQPQHF. CDR3 nucleotides: TGTGCCAGCAGTCCGGACAGGGGTGATAGCAATCAGCCCCAGCATTTT.

The V and J genes are TRBV5-4 and TRBJ2-5, with 12 bases matching TRBD2. Germline CDR1 reads SGHNT; CDR2 reads YYREEE (reference sequence). The junction had 2 bases not matched to a gene; V was cut back by 2 bases and J by 3 bases. The CDR3 extends over 15 amino acids. CDR3 loop: CASSLRLAGEETQYF. As DNA, the CDR3 is TGTGCCAGCAGCTTACGACTAGCGGGAGAAGAGACCCAGTACTTC.

The DNA of the CDR3 is TGTGCCAGCAGCTCCCGCGGGGACAGCTCTGGAAACACCATATATTTT. Translating gives CASSSRGDSSGNTIYF. J is TRBJ1-3 and V is TRBV11-2, with TRBD1 identical over 7 bases. The junction had 6 bases not matched to a gene; V was cut back by 4 bases and J by 0 bases. CDR3 length: 16 residues. Germline V gene sequence: CDR1 SGHAT, CDR2 FQNNGV. Variable domain in full (rest from reference TRBV11-2 and TRBJ1-3): EAGVAQSPRYKIIEKRQSVAFWCNPISGHATLYWYQQILGQGPKLLIQFQNNGVVDDSQLPKDRFSAERLKGVDSTLKIQPAKLEDSAVYLCASSSRGDSSGNTIYFGEGSWLTVV.

This clone has a count of ten or more. The genes are TRBV18 and TRBJ2-1, with 8 bases identical to TRBD2. Germline assignment: CDR1 KGHSH and CDR2 LQKENI. The J segment lost 3 bases and the V segment lost 5 bases, leaving 12 bases of the junction unmatched. The CDR3 spans 17 residues. CDR3 coding DNA: TGTGCCAGCTCAGGGTCCCGCACTAGCGGCCTCTACAATGAGCAGTTCTTC. Amino acids: CASSGSRTSGLYNEQFF.

Here the CDR3 reads CASSSTGFGEQFF. In DNA, the CDR3 is TGCGCCAGCAGCTCAACAGGGTTTGGTGAGCAGTTCTTC. The chain joins TRBV5-1 to TRBJ2-1; weak D call: TRBD1 (6 bases). In germline, CDR1 is SGHRS, CDR2 YFSETQ. Trimming stripped 3 bases from V and 9 bases from J, with 13 bases between. CDR3 length: 13 residues. Complete variable domain (other parts from reference TRBV5-1 and TRBJ2-1): KAGVTQTPRYLIKTRGQQVTLSCSPISGHRSVSWYQQTPGQGLQFLFEYFSETQRNKGNFPGRFSGRQFSNSRSEMNVSTLELGDSALYLCASSSTGFGEQFFGPGTRLTVL.

The V and J genes are TRBV5-1 and TRBJ2-5; 10 nucleotides match TRBD1. V shed 4 bases and J 5 bases; nucleotides not matched to a gene: 8. CDR3 length equals 15 residues. In germline, CDR1 is SGHRS, CDR2 YFSETQ. The CDR3 nucleotides are TGCGCCAGCAGCCAAGGACAGGGGGGTAGGGAGACCCAGTACTTC. Protein: CASSQGQGGRETQYF.

The rearrangement links TRBV19 to TRBJ1-5, with no clear D. V was cut by 2 bases and J by 5 bases, with 7 bases left in between. In germline, CDR1 is LNHDA, CDR2 SQIVND (reference sequence). The CDR3 sequence is 13 residues long. The CDR3 DNA follows: TGTGCCAGTAGTATATTTGGGGATCAGCCCCAGCATTTT. This sequence encodes CASSIFGDQPQHF.

The chain is built from TRBV6-1 and TRBJ2-3, with D uncertain. V gave up 2 bases and J gave up 2 bases, with 11 bases separating them. CDR1 and CDR2 from the germline V gene are MNHNS and SASEGT. The CDR3 length is 15 residues. The CDR3 sequence: CASSENRAPTDTQYF. DNA of the CDR3: TGTGCCAGCAGTGAAAATCGGGCCCCCACAGATACGCAGTATTTT.

V gene TRBV7-9 combines with J gene TRBJ2-2, with D possibly matching TRBD2 (5 bases). This CDR3 contains 15 residues. Trimming pared 4 bases from V and 0 bases from J, leaving 9 bases between. In germline, CDR1 is SEHNR, CDR2 FQNEAQ (reference sequence). Here the CDR3 DNA reads TGTGCCAGCAGCTGGAGCGGACCGAACACCGGGGAGCTGTTTTTT. This translates into CASSWSGPNTGELFF.

The chain joins TRBV18 to TRBJ2-7, with TRBD2 identical over 7 bases. This CDR3 is built from 17 residues. CDR1 and CDR2 (germline): KGHSH, LQKENI. The junction had 13 bases not matched to a gene; V was cut back by 3 bases and J by 2 bases. DNA of the CDR3: TGTGCCAGCTCACCCCTCTCAAGGGAGGGGATCACCTACGAGCAGTACTTC. Protein: CASSPLSREGITYEQYF.

The chain combines TRBV10-3 with TRBJ2-5; unclear D gene. Germline CDR1 and CDR2: ENHRY and SYGVKD. Trimming pared 6 bases from V and 5 bases from J, leaving 16 bases between. The CDR3 runs 14 residues. CDR3 bases: TGTGCCATCAGCCCCTCTAAGGGCCATGAGACCCAGTACTTC. Residues: CAISPSKGHETQYF.

In this sample, this clone turned up a few times. The chain carries TRBV29-1 and TRBJ2-5; 7 bases align to TRBD1. The V segment lost 4 bases and the J segment 2 bases; nucleotides outside the gene matches: 7. The CDR3 consists of 14 residues. Looked up from germline, CDR1 is SQVTM and CDR2 is ANQGSEA. The DNA of the CDR3 is TGCAGCGTTGCCGGGACAGCATATCAAGAGACCCAGTACTTC. It translates to CSVAGTAYQETQYF. Looking up the rest from reference TRBV29-1 and TRBJ2-5 gives the full variable domain: SAVISQKPSRDICQRGTSLTIQCQVDSQVTMMFWYRQQPGQSLTLIATANQGSEATYESGFVIDKFPISRPNLTFSTLTVSNMSPEDSSIYLCSVAGTAYQETQYFGPGTRLLVL.

The chain carries TRBV28 and TRBJ2-7; maybe TRBD2 (6 bases). Germline values: CDR1 MDHEN, CDR2 SYDVKM. V gave up 6 bases and J gave up 4 bases, with 16 bases separating them. The CDR3 is 14 amino acids. Written as DNA, the CDR3 is TGTGCCAGCAGCTACGAGGGAGGCCCGTACGAGCAGTACTTC. It codes for CASSYEGGPYEQYF.

This clone occurred once. The chain recombines TRBV19 with TRBJ2-1, with 10 nucleotides matching TRBD2. The CDR3 is 17 residues long. Germline V gene sequence: CDR1 LNHDA, CDR2 SQIVND (reference sequence). V lost 4 bases to trimming and J lost 0 bases; unmatched junction nucleotides: 6. The CDR3 DNA follows: TGTGCCAGTAGTACTAGCGGGAGCCACTTCTCCTACAATGAGCAGTTCTTC. Protein: CASSTSGSHFSYNEQFF. Together with reference TRBV19 and TRBJ2-1, the CDR3 gives the full variable domain: DGGITQSPKYLFRKEGQNVTLSCEQNLNHDAMYWYRQDPGQGLRLIYYSQIVNDFQKGDIAEGYSVSREKKESFPLTVTSAQKNPTAFYLCASSTSGSHFSYNEQFFGPGTRLTVL.

This chain uses TRBV5-1 with TRBJ2-5; D possibly matches TRBD1 or TRBD2 (5 bases each). The CDR3 runs 15 residues. The germline V gene has CDR1 SGHRS and CDR2 YFSETQ. Trimming shortened V by 5 bases and J by 3 bases, and 17 bases separated the two germline ends. In DNA form, the CDR3 reads TGCGCCAGCAGTGATCCTCCGGGACCTGAAGAGACCCAGTACTTC. This sequence encodes CASSDPPGPEETQYF.

The gene calls are TRBV7-6 and TRBJ2-3; TRBD1 aligns across 7 bases. Germline trimming cut 5 bases from V and 0 bases from J; bases unmatched to any gene: 8. The CDR3 consists of 16 residues. Germline assignment: CDR1 SGHVS and CDR2 FNYEAQ. The CDR3 DNA reads TGTGCCAGCAGCCGCAACAGGGGCTCTAGCACAGATACGCAGTATTTT. Its translation: CASSRNRGSSTDTQYF.

The chain carries TRBV13 and TRBJ2-7; D might be TRBD2 (5 bases). The CDR3 runs to 14 residues. Germline values: CDR1 PRHDT, CDR2 FYEKMQ (reference sequence). V was shortened by 2 bases and J by 4 bases, with 12 bases between the two germline ends. DNA of the CDR3: TGTGCCAGCAGCTTACGCGGGTCAAGGTACGAGCAGTACTTC. Translating gives CASSLRGSRYEQYF.

V and J are TRBV9 and TRBJ1-1; a weak D match, TRBD1 (6 bases). The CDR3 is made up of 17 amino acids. V was shortened by 0 bases and J by 1 base, with 16 bases between the two germline ends. In germline, CDR1 is SGDLS, CDR2 YYNGEE. The CDR3 coding sequence is TGTGCCAGCAGCGTAGGGGGACAAGCGCTTAGGAACACTGAAGCTTTCTTT. The encoded protein is CASSVGGQALRNTEAFF.